Following are 22 T cell receptor beta chains from one sample sequenced in a study of T cell repertoires in cytomegalovirus infection. Each CDR3 protein gets one entry after TCRdb re-called the reads with MiXCR. The sample yields roughly 120,000 distinct CDR3 sequences, over 9% seen once. For these TCRs, the target antigens are not known. What was sequenced was PBMCs, sequenced either directly or after in vitro stimulation (not recorded which). The origin of the receptors is a human donor in good health (CMV status not recorded). Some clones in this sample may be carry-over from other donors' samples.

There are many counts of this clonotype. The chain has TRBV7-3 and TRBJ2-1, with a tentative D call TRBD1 (5 bases). CDR1 is SGHTA and CDR2 is FQGTGA in the germline V gene. The V end was cut by 5 bases, the J end by 3 bases, with 26 bases between. There are 19 residues in the CDR3. CDR3 DNA sequence: TGTGCCAGCAGCCCCTCGACAGTCACTCCAGTTAGGGACTACAATGAGCAGTTCTTC. As protein: CASSPSTVTPVRDYNEQFF.

This clonotype was recorded at least ten times. The gene calls are TRBV7-9 and TRBJ2-7; D is possibly TRBD1 (6 bases). V was pared by 1 base and J by 0 bases, with 13 bases between. This CDR3 spans 16 amino acids. Germline assignment: CDR1 SEHNR and CDR2 FQNEAQ (reference sequence). DNA for the CDR3: TGTGCCAGCAGCTTAGGGGGGACACCGAGCTCCTACGAGCAGTACGTC. Its translation: CASSLGGTPSSYEQYV.

This clonotype has ten or more counts. The rearrangement joins TRBV6-1 to TRBJ2-1; 9 bases align to TRBD2. Germline-derived CDR1 and CDR2 are MNHNS and SASEGT. With V trimmed by 6 bases and J by 6 bases, 12 bases remained unmatched. The CDR3 sequence is 16 residues long. As DNA, the CDR3 is TGTGCCAGCAGCAAAACTAGCGGGCAGGAGGGCAATGAGCAGTTCTTC. This codes for CASSKTSGQEGNEQFF.

In this sample, this clonotype turned up many times. This rearrangement joins TRBV12-3 or TRBV12-4 to TRBJ2-2, with D perhaps TRBD2 (6 bases). V was clipped by 4 bases and J by 2 bases, with 14 bases between them. The CDR3 is 16 amino acids. As DNA, the CDR3 is TGTGCCAGCAGTTGGGCTCTCGGGAGTAACACCGGGGAGCTGTTTTTT. Amino acid sequence: CASSWALGSNTGELFF.

This clonotype was observed a few times. The chain joins TRBV15 to TRBJ2-7, with D tentatively TRBD2 (6 bases). V lost 3 bases to trimming and J lost 0 bases, with 9 bases between them. From germline, CDR1 is LNHNV and CDR2 YYDKDF (reference sequence). The CDR3 is 14 amino acids. CDR3 DNA sequence: TGTGCCACCAGCAGGTACGGGAGCTCCTACGAGCAGTACGTC. The encoded protein is CATSRYGSSYEQYV.

The sample holds many counts of this clonotype. This chain joins TRBV20-1 and TRBJ1-5, with D unclear. V was shortened by 4 bases and J by 7 bases, with 20 bases between the two germline ends. The germline CDR1 and CDR2 sequences are DFQATT and SNEGSKA (reference sequence). This CDR3 is 15 amino acids long. The CDR3 nucleotides read TGCAGTGCTAATCTCCTGGGGAATCGGGAGCAGCCCCAGCATTTT. It encodes CSANLLGNREQPQHF.

This clonotype was counted many times. The chain recombines TRBV6-1 with TRBJ1-3; TRBD1 agrees at 8 bases. The CDR3 has 13 amino acids. J gave up 7 bases and V 10 bases, and 9 bases lay outside the gene matches. The germline CDR1 and CDR2 sequences are MNHNS and SASEGT. The CDR3 loop reads CATFWTGSNTIYF. CDR3 DNA: TGTGCCACATTCTGGACAGGGAGTAACACCATATATTTT.

At least ten counts were recorded for this clonotype. The chain's CDR3 is CASSQVQGTEAFF. The CDR3 DNA reads as TGCGCCAGCAGCCAAGTTCAGGGCACTGAAGCTTTCTTT. The chain has TRBV4-1 and TRBJ1-1; TRBD1 might be the D (5 bases). Germline V gene lookup returns CDR1 MGHRA and CDR2 YSYEKL. The CDR3 has 13 amino acids. V was shortened by 1 base and J by 4 bases, with 7 bases between the two germline ends.

This clonotype has a count of ten or more. The chain recombines TRBV4-1 with TRBJ2-1; 11 nucleotides align to TRBD2. CDR1 MGHRA and CDR2 YSYEKL come from the germline V gene. The CDR3 consists of 16 residues. V shed 6 bases, J shed 5 bases, and the junction held 9 bases outside the gene matches. CDR3 residues: CASRPAGTSGHNEQFF. DNA for the CDR3: TGCGCCAGCAGACCCGCCGGGACTAGCGGCCACAATGAGCAGTTCTTC.

This clonotype was counted ten times or more. CDR3 sequence reads: CAWSSGSDTQYF. CDR3 coding DNA: TGTGCCTGGAGTAGCGGGAGTGATACGCAGTATTTT. The chain carries TRBV30 and TRBJ2-3; 8 nucleotides align to TRBD2. The CDR3 consists of 12 residues. Germline lookup yields CDR1 GTSNPN and CDR2 SVGIG (reference sequence). The V gene end was trimmed by 2 bases and the J gene end by 6 bases; junction bases not matched to a gene: 1.

This clonotype was seen a few times. The rearrangement uses TRBV7-2 and TRBJ1-5; weak D call: TRBD1 (5 bases). Germline loops: CDR1 SGHTA, CDR2 FQGNSA. The CDR3 contains 13 residues. Trimming removed 4 bases from V and 5 bases from J, with 9 bases in between. The chain's CDR3 is CASSSDSYQPQHF. CDR3 coding DNA: TGTGCCAGCAGCTCCGACAGTTATCAGCCCCAGCATTTT.

The chain couples TRBV20-1 to TRBJ2-1; 10 bases line up with TRBD2. With V trimmed by 5 bases and J by 10 bases, 8 bases remained unmatched. This CDR3 has 13 residues. Germline CDR1 DFQATT, CDR2 SNEGSKA (reference sequence). CDR3 sequence reads: CSAALAGAEEQFF. CDR3 DNA: TGCAGTGCTGCGCTAGCGGGAGCTGAGGAGCAGTTCTTC.

The chain couples TRBV20-1 to TRBJ2-2, with D perhaps matching TRBD2 (7 bases). CDR3 length: 16 residues. Germline V gene data show CDR1 as DFQATT and CDR2 as SNEGSKA (reference sequence). V was cut by 4 bases and J by 1 base, with 16 bases left in between. The CDR3 region has the DNA TGCAGTGCTACTAAAGGGGGGGGGGTGAACACCGGGGAGCTGTTTTTT. Translation: CSATKGGGVNTGELFF.

The CDR3 DNA is TGTGCCAGCAGTCCCGGGGGGTGGGGAGAGACCCAGTACTTC. It specifies CASSPGGWGETQYF. The J gene is TRBJ2-5, the V gene TRBV7-2, with 7 nucleotides matching TRBD2. Germline CDR1 reads SGHTA; CDR2 reads FQGNSA. Trimming took 6 bases from V and 4 from J; bases not matched to a gene: 8. The CDR3 consists of 14 residues.

This clonotype showed up just a few times. The CDR3 DNA is TGTGCCAGCAGTGAGGGGGTGGGGGCGAAGACCCAGTACTTC. Its protein is CASSEGVGAKTQYF. J is TRBJ2-5 and V is TRBV2; D might be TRBD1 (6 bases). From germline, CDR1 is SNHLY and CDR2 FYNNEI. The CDR3 extends over 14 amino acids. Trimming pared 3 bases from V and 6 bases from J, leaving 14 bases between.

At least ten counts were recorded for this clonotype. V is TRBV7-2 and J is TRBJ1-2; D not resolved. CDR3 size: 14 residues. Looked up from germline, CDR1 is SGHTA and CDR2 is FQGNSA. V was trimmed by 7 bases and J by 2 bases, leaving 14 bases between them. Here the CDR3 DNA reads TGTGCCAGCAACCCACCGGGCGCGAACTATGGCTACACCTTC. It encodes CASNPPGANYGYTF.

This clonotype was observed at least ten times. The chain recombines TRBV6-6 with TRBJ1-6; D uncertain. The CDR3 is 18 amino acids. V lost 2 bases and J lost 2, with 16 bases in between. The germline V gene has CDR1 MNHNY and CDR2 SVGAGI (reference sequence). DNA for the CDR3: TGTGCCAGCAGTTACGCTGGGGTTGAGAATCCCTATAATTCACCCCTCCACTTT. Translating gives CASSYAGVENPYNSPLHF.

A few counts support this clonotype. The V call is TRBV5-8, the J call TRBJ1-1; weak D call: TRBD1 (6 bases). V dropped 3 bases and J dropped 2 bases, with 11 bases sitting between them. Germline CDR1 is SGHTS and CDR2 is YDEGEE. This CDR3 has 14 amino acids. CDR3 nucleotides: TGTGCCAGCAGCTCCTGGACAGCAAACACTGAAGCTTTCTTT. Residues: CASSSWTANTEAFF.

This clonotype was seen a handful of times. The chain employs TRBV7-8 and TRBJ2-1, with D possibly being TRBD1 or TRBD2 (7 bases each). Looked up from germline, CDR1 is SGHVS and CDR2 is FQNEAQ. The length of the CDR3 is 17 residues. V dropped 6 bases and J dropped 1 base, with 19 bases sitting between them. CDR3 residues: CASSNRGRERSYNEQFF. In nucleotides, the CDR3 is TGTGCCAGCAGTAATAGGGGGCGGGAGCGGTCCTACAATGAGCAGTTCTTC.

The chain uses TRBV7-8 and TRBJ1-4, with TRBD1 as a possible D gene (5 bases). CDR1 and CDR2 (germline): SGHVS, FQNEAQ. V shed 3 bases and J shed 0 bases, with 11 bases lying between them. The CDR3 loop spans 16 amino acids. CDR3 in amino acids: CASSLGDAATNEKLFF. CDR3 coding DNA: TGTGCCAGCAGCTTGGGGGACGCCGCAACTAATGAAAAACTGTTTTTT.

This rearrangement joins TRBV9 to TRBJ1-1; D gene ambiguous. V was cut by 0 bases and J by 0 bases, with 9 bases left in between. The CDR3 spans 15 residues. CDR1 is SGDLS, CDR2 YYNGEE, per germline. The CDR3 nucleotides read TGTGCCAGCAGCGTAGTCGGAGTAATGAACACTGAAGCTTTCTTT. This sequence encodes CASSVVGVMNTEAFF.

V is TRBV4-3 and J is TRBJ2-1, with 11 bases matching TRBD2. The CDR3 loop spans 19 amino acids. With 1 base clipped from V and 1 base from J, the junction kept 9 bases outside the gene matches. CDR1 is LGHNA and CDR2 is YSLEER in the germline V gene. The CDR3 DNA follows: TGCGCCAGCAGCCAAGTCGCAGGAATAGCGGGAGGGTCCTACAATGAGCAGTTCTTC. It translates to CASSQVAGIAGGSYNEQFF.